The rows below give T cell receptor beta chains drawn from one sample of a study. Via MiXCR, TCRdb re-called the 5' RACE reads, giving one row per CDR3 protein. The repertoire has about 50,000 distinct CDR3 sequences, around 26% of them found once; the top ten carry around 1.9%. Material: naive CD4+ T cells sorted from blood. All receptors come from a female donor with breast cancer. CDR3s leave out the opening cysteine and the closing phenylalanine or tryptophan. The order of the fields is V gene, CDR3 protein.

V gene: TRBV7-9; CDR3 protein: ASSPPTGVNTEAF
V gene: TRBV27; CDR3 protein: TSSLRGSGNTIY
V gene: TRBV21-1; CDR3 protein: ASSKETSGYYEQY
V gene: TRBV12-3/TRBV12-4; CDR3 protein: ASSAAMSGETQY
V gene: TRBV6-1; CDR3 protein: ASSALPGQGNYGYT
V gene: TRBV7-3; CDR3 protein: ASSLEGTNNEQF
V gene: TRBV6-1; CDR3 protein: ASSATSGYEQY
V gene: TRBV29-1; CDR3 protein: SAQWSGGADEQF
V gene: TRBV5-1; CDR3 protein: ASSLEVHYEQY
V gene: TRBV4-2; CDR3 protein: ASSRRAGETGELF
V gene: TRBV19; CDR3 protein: ASRVAGDTQY
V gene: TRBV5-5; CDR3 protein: ASSPRTGLVDEQF
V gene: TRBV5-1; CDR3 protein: ASSSSGGGHNEQF
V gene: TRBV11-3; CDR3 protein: ASSLDGGINTDTQY
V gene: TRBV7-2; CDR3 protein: ASSLVGGGTYEQY
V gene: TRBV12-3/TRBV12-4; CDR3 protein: ASSPLANTGELF
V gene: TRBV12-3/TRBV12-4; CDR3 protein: ASRLRDNSYEQY
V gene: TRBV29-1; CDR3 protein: SVVQGNYNEQF
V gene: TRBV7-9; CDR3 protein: ASSSPPGHQNTEAF
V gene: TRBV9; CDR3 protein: ASSVGAAGGPQH
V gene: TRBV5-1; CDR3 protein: ASSWEYQETQY
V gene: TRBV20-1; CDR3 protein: SARIQGYDTEAF
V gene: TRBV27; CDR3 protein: ASSYRTGTEAF
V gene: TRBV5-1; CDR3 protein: ASSSTSVQNKQF
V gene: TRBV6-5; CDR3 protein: ASSYPGTSGDEQF
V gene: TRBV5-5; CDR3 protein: ASGLRTSLDTQY
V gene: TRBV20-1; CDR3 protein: SARGGQGLEQF
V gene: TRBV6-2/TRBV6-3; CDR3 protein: ASRDGAGYEQY